This T cell receptor beta chain was recovered during a study of OX40 agonist ivuxolimab in advanced cancers. Trimming took 3 bases from V and 5 from J; bases not matched to a gene: 11. There are 16 residues in the CDR3. Germline-derived CDR1 and CDR2 are SGHRS and YFSETQ. Measured with immunoSEQ multiplex PCR; TCRdb has only the in-frame clones, and not every one. The table records approximately 39,000 clones, approximately 79% of them present only once. The sequence came from an adult with an advanced solid tumor such as melanoma, head and neck, liver or kidney cancer. This specimen was CD4+ or CD8+ T cells sorted from blood, taken in a trial of the OX40 agonist ivuxolimab. The chain combines TRBV5-1 with TRBJ2-5; 9 bases match TRBD2. CDR3 in DNA: TGCGCCAGCAGCTCCCGGTCTAGCGGGAACAGGGAGACCCAGTACTTC. Translation: CASSSRSSGNRETQYF.